The rows below give T cell receptor beta chains drawn from one sample of a study of blood T cell repertoires in COVID-19. Only in-frame clones appear in the TCRdb table, and some are missing; sequencing was by immunoSEQ multiplex PCR. This table has tens of thousands of clones, roughly 86% appearing once. Sequenced sample: peripheral blood. These TCRs come from a man aged 45-60 years with active or convalescent COVID-19. Both conserved end residues are part of each CDR3. The D gene is left open where the match is weak. Clone size is stated in some rows and not others, as once, few, many or a class when expanded.

v_gene	j_gene	abundance	d_gene	CDR3nt	CDR3aa
TRBV15	TRBJ2-6	NA	TRBD1	TGTGCCACCAGCAGAGCCGGGACAGGGTACTCTGGGGCCAACGTCCTGACTTTC	CATSRAGTGYSGANVLTF
TRBV9	TRBJ1-3	NA	NA	TGTGCCAGCAGCGTAGGAGAGGGCGCTGGAAACACCATATATTTT	CASSVGEGAGNTIYF
TRBV3-1/TRBV3-2	TRBJ1-5	NA	NA	TGTGCCAGCAGCCAAGAAGGCGGGGACGGCGGTAATCAGCCCCAGCATTTT	CASSQEGGDGGNQPQHF
TRBV29-1	TRBJ2-6	NA	TRBD1	TGCAGCGTTGATGTACAGGGGGCGCTTCCCTCTGGGGCCAACGTCCTGACTTTC	CSVDVQGALPSGANVLTF
TRBV3-1/TRBV3-2	TRBJ2-3	NA	TRBD1	TGTGCCAGCAGCCAAGCGACAGGGACAGATACGCAGTATTTT	CASSQATGTDTQYF
TRBV11-3	TRBJ2-2	NA	NA	TGTGCCAGCAGCGCATTGCGTAACGGGGAGCTGTTTTTT	CASSALRNGELFF
TRBV19	TRBJ1-5	NA	NA	TGTGCCAGTAGTATAGAAGGGGTGGACAATCAGCCCCAGCATTTT	CASSIEGVDNQPQHF
TRBV29-1	TRBJ2-1	NA	TRBD2	TGCAGCGTTGAAGCCCCGACTAGCGGGGCCAATGAGCAGTTCTTC	CSVEAPTSGANEQFF
TRBV21-1	TRBJ2-2	NA	NA	TGTGCCAGCAGCACCGGGAGGGCGAACACCGGGGAGCTGTTTTTT	CASSTGRANTGELFF
TRBV2	TRBJ1-1	NA	NA	TGTGCCAGCATGCGAGGTACCAACACTGAAGCTTTCTTT	CASMRGTNTEAFF
TRBV25-1	TRBJ2-5	NA	NA	TGTGCCAGCAGTGTCCCCCACAGGGAAGAGACCCAGTACTTC	CASSVPHREETQYF
TRBV7-9	TRBJ1-2	NA	NA	TGTGCCAGCAGCTCCCGGACAGACCCTAACTATGGCTACACCTTC	CASSSRTDPNYGYTF
TRBV4-3	TRBJ2-4	NA	TRBD2	TGCGCCAGCAGCCAAGATCTGATTCGACAAGCGGGGGGGACGGTCGCCAAAAACATTCAGTACTTC	CASSQDLIRQAGGTVAKNIQYF
TRBV29-1	TRBJ1-3	NA	TRBD1	TGCAGCGTGGCAACAGGGGGCTACACCATATATTTT	CSVATGGYTIYF
TRBV10-2	TRBJ1-3	NA	NA	TGCGCCAGCAGTGAATTTGAGGGAACTGGAAACACCATATATTTT	CASSEFEGTGNTIYF
TRBV2	TRBJ2-3	NA	TRBD2	TGTGCCAGCAGTGGACTAGCTGCGCAGTATTTT	CASSGLAAQYF
TRBV7-9	TRBJ2-2	few	TRBD2	TGTGCCAGCAGGGAACGGGGGGCGAACACCGGGGAGCTGTTTTTT	CASRERGANTGELFF
TRBV5-8	TRBJ2-1	NA	TRBD2	TGTGCCAGTCGCAGGCTAGCGGAGGGGAATGAGCAGTTCTTC	CASRRLAEGNEQFF
TRBV10-3	TRBJ1-1	NA	NA	TGTGCCATCAGGGGGATAGCGAGTGATGAAGCTTTCTTT	CAIRGIASDEAFF
TRBV7-2	TRBJ2-1	NA	NA	TGTGCCAGCAGCTTAGGGACAGCTAGCAATGAGCAGTTCTTC	CASSLGTASNEQFF
TRBV19	TRBJ2-1	NA	TRBD2	TGTGCCAGTAGCGAGCGGGGGGGTCGGGAGCAGTTCTTC	CASSERGGREQFF
TRBV19	TRBJ1-5	NA	TRBD1	TGTGCCAGTAGTATACCACAGGGGGGGCTTCAGCCCCAGCATTTT	CASSIPQGGLQPQHF
TRBV10-3	TRBJ2-1	NA	TRBD1	TGTGCCATCAGTGAGTCTCGACAGGGGGGATATGAGCAGTTCTTC	CAISESRQGGYEQFF
TRBV5-1	TRBJ1-5	NA	NA	TGCGCCAGCAGCTTTGGTCATGAGGGCAATCAGCCCCAGCATTTT	CASSFGHEGNQPQHF
TRBV7-6	TRBJ2-4	NA	NA	TGTGCCAGCAGCTTAGCCGGGACTCCTAACTTTCAGTACTTC	CASSLAGTPNFQYF
TRBV3-1/TRBV3-2	TRBJ2-1	NA	TRBD1	TGTGCCAGCAGCCAGCTTGCCACAGGGGGAGGTTCGGTCTTC	CASSQLATGGGSVF
TRBV5-4	TRBJ2-1	NA	NA	TGTGCCAGCAGCTTGGCCGCGTTTAATGAGCAGTTCTTC	CASSLAAFNEQFF
TRBV30	TRBJ2-4	NA	NA	TGTGCCTGGATAGGGGGTGGCATTCAGTACTTC	CAWIGGGIQYF
TRBV12-2	TRBJ1-4	NA	NA	TGTGCAAGTCGCTTCCCCCCGCGGCACGGGGAGACCACAACTAATGAAAAACTGTTTTTT	CASRFPPRHGETTTNEKLFF
TRBV9	TRBJ2-3	NA	TRBD2	TGTGCCAGCAGCGCACTAGCGGGGGGGTCAGATACGCAGTATTTT	CASSALAGGSDTQYF
TRBV3-1/TRBV3-2	TRBJ2-1	NA	TRBD2	TGTGCCAGCAGCCACCCCAGACTAGCGGGGGGAAACAATGAGCAGTTCTTC	CASSHPRLAGGNNEQFF
TRBV29-1	TRBJ2-3	NA	NA	TGCAGCGTTGAAGAGCAAAGGGGGACAGATACGCAGTATTTT	CSVEEQRGTDTQYF
TRBV7-2	TRBJ1-6	once	TRBD1	TGTGCCAGCAGCTGGGACAGGACCAATTCACCCCTCCACTTT	CASSWDRTNSPLHF
TRBV2	TRBJ2-3	NA	TRBD1	TGTGCCAGCAGTTCAGGGGGCGCAGAATCCGATACGCAGTATTTT	CASSSGGAESDTQYF
TRBV18	TRBJ2-5	NA	TRBD1	TGTGCCAGCTCACCTCAGGGACAGATCCAAGAGACCCAGTACTTC	CASSPQGQIQETQYF
TRBV11-2	TRBJ2-5	NA	TRBD1	TGTGCCAGCACCCGACAGGGTATCTCAGAGACCCAGTACTTC	CASTRQGISETQYF
TRBV7-2	TRBJ2-3	NA	NA	TGTGCCAGCAGCCCCCGCCTAGCATCAGATACGCAGTATTTT	CASSPRLASDTQYF
TRBV6-2/TRBV6-3	TRBJ2-5	NA	TRBD2	TGTGCCAGCAGTTACAGCGGGGGGGAGACCCAGTACTTC	CASSYSGGETQYF
TRBV3-1/TRBV3-2	TRBJ2-7	few	NA	TGTGCCAGCAGCCAAAGGACGGGGGAGCAGTACTTC	CASSQRTGEQYF
TRBV30	TRBJ1-6	NA	TRBD1	TGTGCCTGGAGTGTACAGGGGAATACCTATAATTCACCCCTCCACTTT	CAWSVQGNTYNSPLHF
TRBV9	TRBJ1-4	NA	NA	TGTGCCAGCAGCGTAGGGCAGACAGGCGCAACTAATGAAAAACTGTTTTTT	CASSVGQTGATNEKLFF
TRBV5-1	TRBJ1-2	NA	NA	TGCGCCAGCAGCTTGGGTCGGGGGGCCAACTTCAATGGCTACACCTTC	CASSLGRGANFNGYTF
TRBV3-1/TRBV3-2	TRBJ2-7	NA	TRBD2	TGTGCCAGCAGTCCCGCGGTGGGGGGGGTCCACGAGCAGTACTTC	CASSPAVGGVHEQYF
TRBV10-3	TRBJ1-6	few	NA	TGTGCCATCAGTGTGAGTAGCGGCTATAATTCACCCCTCCACTTT	CAISVSSGYNSPLHF